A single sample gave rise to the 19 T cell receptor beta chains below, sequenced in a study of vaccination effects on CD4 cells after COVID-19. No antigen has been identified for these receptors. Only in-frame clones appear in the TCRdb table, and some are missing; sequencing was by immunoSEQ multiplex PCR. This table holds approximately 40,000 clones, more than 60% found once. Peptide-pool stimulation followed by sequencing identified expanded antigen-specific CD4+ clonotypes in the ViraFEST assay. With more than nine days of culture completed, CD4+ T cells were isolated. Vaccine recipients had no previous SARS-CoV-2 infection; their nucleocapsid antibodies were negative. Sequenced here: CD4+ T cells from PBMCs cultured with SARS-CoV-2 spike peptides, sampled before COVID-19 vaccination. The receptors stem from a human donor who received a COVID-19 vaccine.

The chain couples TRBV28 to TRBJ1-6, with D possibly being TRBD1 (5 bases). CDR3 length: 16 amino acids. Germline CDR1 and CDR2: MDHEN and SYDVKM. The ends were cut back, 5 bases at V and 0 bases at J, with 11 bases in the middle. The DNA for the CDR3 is TGTGCCAGCAGTCCAGGACACAACTCCTATAATTCACCCCTCCACTTT. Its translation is CASSPGHNSYNSPLHF. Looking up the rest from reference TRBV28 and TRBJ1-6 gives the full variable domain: DVKVTQSSRYLVKRTGEKVFLECVQDMDHENMFWYRQDPGLGLRLIYFSYDVKMKEKGDIPEGYSVSREKKERFSLILESASTNQTSMYLCASSPGHNSYNSPLHFGNGTRLTVT.

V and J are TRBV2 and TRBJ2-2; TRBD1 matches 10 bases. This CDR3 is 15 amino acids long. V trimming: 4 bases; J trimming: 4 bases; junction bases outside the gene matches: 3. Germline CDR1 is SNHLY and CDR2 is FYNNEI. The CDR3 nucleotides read TGTGCCAGCAGTGCCGGACAGGGGGGCACCGGGGAGCTGTTTTTT. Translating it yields CASSAGQGGTGELFF.

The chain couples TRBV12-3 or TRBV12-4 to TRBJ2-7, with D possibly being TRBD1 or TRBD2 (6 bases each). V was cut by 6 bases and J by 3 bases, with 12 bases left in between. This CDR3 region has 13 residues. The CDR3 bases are TGTGCCAGCAGCCTCGGGGGCGGCTACGAGCAGTACTTC. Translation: CASSLGGGYEQYF.

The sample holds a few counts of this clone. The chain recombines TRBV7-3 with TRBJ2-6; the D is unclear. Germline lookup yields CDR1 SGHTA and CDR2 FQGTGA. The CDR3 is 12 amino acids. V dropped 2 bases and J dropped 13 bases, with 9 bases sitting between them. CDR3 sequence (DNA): TGTGCCAGCAGCTTAGACTCCTCGGTCCTGACTTTC. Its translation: CASSLDSSVLTF.

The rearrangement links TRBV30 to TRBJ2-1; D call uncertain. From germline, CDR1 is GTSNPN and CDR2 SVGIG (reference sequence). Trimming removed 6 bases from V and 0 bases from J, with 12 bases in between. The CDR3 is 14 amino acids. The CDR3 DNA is TGTGCCTGTTCCTCGGTCAGCTCCTACAATGAGCAGTTCTTC. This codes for CACSSVSSYNEQFF.

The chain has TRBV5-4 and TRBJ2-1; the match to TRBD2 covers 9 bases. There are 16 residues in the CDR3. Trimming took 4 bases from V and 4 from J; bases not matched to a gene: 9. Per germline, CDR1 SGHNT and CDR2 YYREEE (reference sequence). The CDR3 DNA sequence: TGTGCCAGCAGCCCTGGAGCGGGGGGCAAGTACAATGAGCAGTTCTTC. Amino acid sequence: CASSPGAGGKYNEQFF.

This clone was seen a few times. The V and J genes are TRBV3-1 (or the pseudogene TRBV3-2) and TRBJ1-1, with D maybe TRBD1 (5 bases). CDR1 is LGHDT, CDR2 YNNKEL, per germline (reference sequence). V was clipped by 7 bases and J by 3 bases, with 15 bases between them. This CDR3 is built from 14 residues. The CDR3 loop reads CASKGKGLDTEAFF. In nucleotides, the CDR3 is TGTGCCAGCAAGGGGAAGGGCCTAGACACTGAAGCTTTCTTT.

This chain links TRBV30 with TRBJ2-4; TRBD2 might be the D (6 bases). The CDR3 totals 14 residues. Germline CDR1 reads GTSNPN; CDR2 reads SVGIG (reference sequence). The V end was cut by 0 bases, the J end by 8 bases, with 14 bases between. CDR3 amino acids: CAWSVLRDLDIQYF. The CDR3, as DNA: TGTGCCTGGAGTGTACTAAGGGACTTGGACATTCAGTACTTC.

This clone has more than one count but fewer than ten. DNA of the CDR3: TGTGCCAGCAGCTTAGATCCCTCGGGAGGGACATACAATGAGCAGTTCTTC. Encoded protein: CASSLDPSGGTYNEQFF. The V call is TRBV11-2, the J call TRBJ2-1, with 8 bases identical to TRBD2. The germline V gene has CDR1 SGHAT and CDR2 FQNNGV. V gave up 0 bases and J gave up 4 bases; unmatched junction bases: 8. The CDR3 covers 17 residues.

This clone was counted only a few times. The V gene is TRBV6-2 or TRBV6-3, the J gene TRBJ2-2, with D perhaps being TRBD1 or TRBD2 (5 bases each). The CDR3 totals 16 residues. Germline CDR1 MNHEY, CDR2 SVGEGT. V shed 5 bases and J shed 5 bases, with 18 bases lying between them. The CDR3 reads CASSKSRGVDTGELFF. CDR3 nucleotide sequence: TGTGCCAGCAGTAAAAGTAGGGGAGTGGATACCGGGGAGCTGTTTTTT.

The CDR3 is CASSQHRYRQGRIANEKLFF. The CDR3 DNA reads TGTGCCAGCAGTCAACACCGATACCGACAGGGAAGGATAGCTAATGAAAAACTGTTTTTT. The V call is TRBV27, the J call TRBJ1-4; 7 bases are a match to TRBD1. The CDR3 is 20 amino acids. The ends lost 5 bases at V and 3 bases at J; junction bases unmatched: 21. Germline V gene lookup returns CDR1 MNHEY and CDR2 SMNVEV (reference sequence).

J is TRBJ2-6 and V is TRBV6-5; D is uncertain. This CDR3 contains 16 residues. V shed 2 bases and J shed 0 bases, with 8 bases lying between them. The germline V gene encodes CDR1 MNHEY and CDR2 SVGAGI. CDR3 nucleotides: TGTGCCAGCAGTTACATAGCCTCCTCTGGGGCCAACGTCCTGACTTTC. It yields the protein CASSYIASSGANVLTF.

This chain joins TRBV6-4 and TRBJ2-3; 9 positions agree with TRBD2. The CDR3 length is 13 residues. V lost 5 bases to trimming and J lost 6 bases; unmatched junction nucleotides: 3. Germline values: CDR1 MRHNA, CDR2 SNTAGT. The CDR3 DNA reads TGTGCCAGCAGTAGGACTAGCGAGGATACGCAGTATTTT. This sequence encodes CASSRTSEDTQYF.

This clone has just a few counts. CDR3 bases: TGTGCCTGGGACTATCCACCCCTCCACTTT. This sequence encodes CAWDYPPLHF. The chain couples TRBV30 to TRBJ1-6; the D is unclear. CDR3 length equals 10 residues. Germline lookup yields CDR1 GTSNPN and CDR2 SVGIG (reference sequence). V was shortened by 5 bases and J by 11 bases, with 7 bases between the two germline ends.

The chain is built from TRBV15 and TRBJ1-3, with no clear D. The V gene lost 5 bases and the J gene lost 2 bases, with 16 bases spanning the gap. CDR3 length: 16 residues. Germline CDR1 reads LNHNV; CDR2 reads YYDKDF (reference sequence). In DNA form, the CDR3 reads TGTGCCACCAGCGGCAGACAATGGAGGGCTGGAAACACCATATATTTT. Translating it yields CATSGRQWRAGNTIYF.

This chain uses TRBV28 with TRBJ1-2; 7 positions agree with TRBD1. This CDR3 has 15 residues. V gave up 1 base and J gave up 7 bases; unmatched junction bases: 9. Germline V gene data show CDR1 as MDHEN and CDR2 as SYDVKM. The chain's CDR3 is CASSLLGGQDGGYTF. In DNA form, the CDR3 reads TGTGCCAGCAGTTTATTGGGAGGACAGGACGGTGGCTACACCTTC.

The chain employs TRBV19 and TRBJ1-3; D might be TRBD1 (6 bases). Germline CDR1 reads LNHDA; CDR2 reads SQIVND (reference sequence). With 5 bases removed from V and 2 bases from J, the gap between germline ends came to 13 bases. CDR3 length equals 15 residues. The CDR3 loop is CASSPSGVTGNTIYF. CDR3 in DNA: TGTGCCAGTAGTCCCTCAGGGGTGACTGGAAACACCATATATTTT.

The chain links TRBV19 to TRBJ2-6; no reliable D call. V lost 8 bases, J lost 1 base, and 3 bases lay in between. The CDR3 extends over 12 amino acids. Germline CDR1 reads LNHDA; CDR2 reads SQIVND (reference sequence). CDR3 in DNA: TGTGCCAGTGGGTCTGGGGCCAACGTCCTGACTTTC. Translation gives CASGSGANVLTF.

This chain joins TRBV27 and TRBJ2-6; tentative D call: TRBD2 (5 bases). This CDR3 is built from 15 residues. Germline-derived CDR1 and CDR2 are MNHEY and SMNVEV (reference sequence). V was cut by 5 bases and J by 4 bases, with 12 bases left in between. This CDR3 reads CASSQETGGANVLTF. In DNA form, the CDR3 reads TGTGCCAGCAGTCAAGAGACGGGAGGGGCCAACGTCCTGACTTTC.